Shown below are 6 T cell receptor beta chains from a single sample sequenced in a study of T cell repertoires in aging, cancer and after chemotherapy. Peripheral blood genomic DNA, not sorted cells or RNA, was the template. Rearranged V-D-J TRB sequences were amplified with a mixed TRB-A/B primer pool. In TCRdb, the multiplex PCR reads were re-called with MiXCR into one record per CDR3 protein. The repertoire holds over 9,000 distinct CDR3 sequences, with roughly a quarter as singletons. Material: blood. The receptors were sampled from a human donor in good health.

The rearrangement uses TRBV20-1 and TRBJ2-7; tentative D call: TRBD1 (6 bases). CDR3 size: 15 residues. Trimming left V 0 bases short and J 0 bases short, with 12 bases between. Germline V lookup: CDR1 DFQATT, CDR2 SNEGSKA (reference sequence). Written as DNA, the CDR3 is TGCAGTGCTAGAGATCCCGACAGGTCCTCCTACGAGCAGTACTTC. This codes for CSARDPDRSSYEQYF.

This clonotype rates as medium-sized (0.01 to 0.1%). The genes are TRBV20-1 and TRBJ2-3, with D perhaps being TRBD1 or TRBD2 (5 bases each). Germline assignment: CDR1 DFQATT and CDR2 SNEGSKA (reference sequence). V lost 1 base, J lost 1 base, and 18 bases lay in between. The CDR3 loop spans 17 amino acids. The chain's CDR3 is CSARVHTGTTRTDTQYF. The CDR3 DNA is TGCAGTGCTAGAGTACACACCGGGACCACCCGCACAGATACGCAGTATTTT.

CDR3 in amino acids: CASSSAGDGEQFF. CDR3 nucleotide sequence: TGCGCCAGCAGCAGTGCGGGGGATGGTGAGCAGTTCTTC. V gene TRBV5-1 combines with J gene TRBJ2-1; TRBD2 matches at 7 bases. With 4 bases clipped from V and 9 bases from J, the junction kept 7 bases outside the gene matches. This CDR3 comprises 13 residues. Germline loops: CDR1 SGHRS, CDR2 YFSETQ.

This clonotype was observed a handful of times. The chain combines TRBV27 with TRBJ2-5; TRBD1 matches 9 bases. V lost 5 bases, J lost 7 bases, and 5 bases stayed unmatched. CDR3 length: 13 amino acids. Germline loops: CDR1 MNHEY, CDR2 SMNVEV (reference sequence). CDR3 coding DNA: TGTGCCAGCAGTGCGGGACAGGGTGGGACCCAGTACTTC. It codes for CASSAGQGGTQYF.

This clonotype was counted a few times. CDR3 sequence (DNA): TGTGCCAGCAGCTTGGTGGGACAGGGAAAAGGCTACACCTTC. Translation gives CASSLVGQGKGYTF. This chain uses TRBV5-4 with TRBJ1-2, with 9 bases identical to TRBD1. V lost 0 bases, J lost 8 bases, and 5 bases stayed unmatched. The CDR3 contains 14 residues. From germline, CDR1 is SGHNT and CDR2 YYREEE (reference sequence).

There are a few counts of this clonotype. The V gene is TRBV12-3 or TRBV12-4, the J gene TRBJ2-2; D possibly uses TRBD1 or TRBD2 (5 bases each). Trimming stripped 5 bases from V and 1 base from J, with 17 bases between. This CDR3 has 17 amino acids. CDR3 bases: TGTGCCAGCAGTCCCCGGGGCGGGCCGGTGAACACCGGGGAGCTGTTTTTT. It yields the protein CASSPRGGPVNTGELFF.